The next 6 T cell receptor beta chains were all read from a single sample in a study of CD8+CD57+ T cells in acquired aplastic anemia (dated by TCRdb to 2016 to 2019). Sequenced using an Illumina HiSeq 2000. Genomic DNA was used as template for profiling of TCR beta VDJ combinations and CDR3 sequences. TCRdb itself trimmed the public reads at Q25 with fastp, ran MiXCR and retained productive beta chains. All rows with the same CDR3 protein become a single entry with the most common DNA and genes. A total of tens of thousands of distinct CDR3 sequences appear in this sample, more than 40% of them only once. Around 63% of the sample lies in the top ten. Sequencing was done on a sample of sorted CD4+, CD8+, or CD8+CD57+ T cells (not recorded which) from PBMCs. The receptors originated from a human donor in good health, serving as a control.

This clonotype was seen many times. The chain joins TRBV19 to TRBJ2-3; no definite D call. Germline V CDR1 and CDR2: LNHDA, SQIVND (reference sequence). The CDR3 sequence is 15 residues long. V shed 5 bases and J shed 0 bases, with 12 bases lying between them. The CDR3 spells CASSSLLPSTDTQYF. The CDR3 region has the DNA TGTGCCAGTAGTTCCCTTCTGCCTAGCACAGATACGCAGTATTTT.

This chain connects TRBV6-5 to TRBJ1-1, with 7 bases lining up with TRBD1. V shed 2 bases and J 7 bases; nucleotides not matched to a gene: 7. Germline CDR1 reads MNHEY; CDR2 reads SVGAGI. The CDR3 runs 14 residues. The CDR3 is CASSYRGRTVEAFF. For the CDR3, the DNA is TGTGCCAGCAGTTACAGGGGGCGGACTGTTGAAGCTTTCTTT.

Ten or more counts support this clonotype. The J gene is TRBJ2-7, the V gene TRBV30; D is possibly TRBD1 (6 bases). The germline V and J ends were trimmed by 2 bases and 4 bases, with 12 bases remaining between them. Germline CDR1 and CDR2: GTSNPN and SVGIG (reference sequence). This CDR3 contains 13 residues. The CDR3 sequence is CAWSIGTLYEQYF. The CDR3 region has the DNA TGTGCCTGGAGTATCGGGACACTTTACGAGCAGTACTTC. Combining the CDR3 with reference TRBV30 and TRBJ2-7 gives the whole variable domain SQTIHQWPATLVQPVGSPLSLECTVEGTSNPNLYWYRQAAGRGLQLLFYSVGIGQISSEVPQNLSASRPQDRQFILSSKKLLLSDSGFYLCAWSIGTLYEQYFGPGTRLTVT.

This clonotype was seen a single time. V gene TRBV20-1 combines with J gene TRBJ2-5; D possibly corresponds to TRBD2 (7 bases). From germline, CDR1 is DFQATT and CDR2 SNEGSKA (reference sequence). V lost 3 bases and J lost 4, with 15 bases in between. The CDR3 contains 14 residues. The CDR3 region is CSARGGANRETQYF. The CDR3 DNA reads TGCAGTGCTAGGGGGGGGGCGAATAGAGAGACCCAGTACTTC.

V gene TRBV25-1 combines with J gene TRBJ1-6; tentatively, D is TRBD1 (5 bases). Germline values: CDR1 MGHDK, CDR2 SYGVNS. CDR3 length equals 16 residues. Trimming left V 4 bases short and J 14 bases short, with 24 bases between. CDR3 amino acids: CASSVNLGTVRRTLHF. The CDR3, as DNA: TGTGCCAGCAGTGTCAATCTTGGGACCGTTCGTAGGACCCTCCACTTT.

V and J are TRBV20-1 and TRBJ2-7, with a possible D match to TRBD2 (6 bases). This CDR3 has 16 residues. Trimming took 0 bases from V and 0 from J, leaving 15 bases between them. CDR1 and CDR2 (germline): DFQATT, SNEGSKA (reference sequence). CDR3 in amino acids: CSARDGRPTSSYEQYF. DNA for the CDR3: TGCAGTGCTAGAGATGGAAGACCGACTAGCTCCTACGAGCAGTACTTC.